The subject of this entry is one T cell receptor (beta chain). This sample was taken from a study of control samples from healthy donors and cancer patients. V was clipped by 4 bases and J by 2 bases, with 12 bases between them. The germline gives CDR1 MNHEY, CDR2 SMNVEV (reference sequence). The CDR3 is 14 amino acids. Some clones are missing from TCRdb's copy, which holds only in-frame ones; the method was immunoSEQ multiplex PCR. Of roughly 170,000 clones in the sample, 91% are singletons; the top ten hold roughly 2.1%. The sequenced sample consisted of blood. The sequence came from a woman aged 40 to 55 in good health. This chain connects TRBV27 to TRBJ2-7, with D uncertain. As DNA, the CDR3 is TGTGCCAGCAGTTCCACCAGTCCACCCTACGAGCAGTACTTC. Translation gives CASSSTSPPYEQYF.